This TCR beta chain was recorded in a study of CD8+ T cells in alopecia areata. Study-wide results and caveats: Only a single nonresponder existed, so baseline CD8+ expansion links stay unclear. More clonal than normal scalp was lesional scalp, particularly alopecia totalis/universalis.

V shed 2 bases and J shed 5 bases, with 18 bases lying between them. CDR3 length: 15 amino acids. Per germline, CDR1 GTSNPN and CDR2 SVGIG (reference sequence). To note about this clone: Antigen: not known.

After isolation, RNA underwent reverse transcription to generate cDNA as the sequencing template. Assay: immunoSEQ multiplex PCR; the TCRdb copy retains only in-frame clones and omits some. Seen here are just over 150,000 clones, approximately 65% observed once, and the top ten hold 0.7% to 1%. Treatment meaning: oral pan-JAK inhibitor, 5-10 mg twice daily. Material: CD4+ T cells sorted from blood, obtained at week 4, from a patient treated with tofacitinib. The chain combines TRBV30 with TRBJ2-5, with a possible D match to TRBD2 (6 bases). The sequence was collected from a human donor with alopecia areata. The CDR3 loop reads CAWSQGAGTRETQYF. CDR3 nucleotide sequence: TGTGCCTGGAGTCAAGGTGCGGGGACGAGGGAGACCCAGTACTTC.